This passage covers 22 T cell receptor beta chains from one sample sequenced in a study of CD8+ T cells in alopecia areata. Regarding treatment: oral pan-JAK inhibitor, 5-10 mg twice daily. Reverse transcription of extracted RNA yielded cDNA, which provided the sequencing template. TCRdb's copy holds only in-frame clones and misses some; the assay was immunoSEQ multiplex PCR. The sample has hundreds of thousands of clones, approximately 60% seen once. Sequencing was performed on CD4+ T cells sorted from blood, taken around week 54, from a patient treated with tofacitinib. These receptor sequences come from a human donor with alopecia areata.

The V and J genes are TRBV20-1 and TRBJ2-7; D unresolved. The ends were cut back, 5 bases at V and 7 bases at J, with 12 bases in the middle. The CDR3 consists of 11 residues. CDR1 and CDR2 (germline): DFQATT, SNEGSKA (reference sequence). The CDR3 here is CSADSTGEQYF. The CDR3 DNA reads TGCAGTGCTGATTCCACTGGAGAGCAGTACTTC.

The rearrangement joins TRBV7-9 to TRBJ1-6; the match to TRBD1 covers 9 bases. In germline, CDR1 is SEHNR, CDR2 FQNEAQ (reference sequence). The CDR3 consists of 15 residues. V shed 0 bases, J shed 10 bases, and the junction held 4 bases outside the gene matches. In DNA form, the CDR3 reads TGTGCCAGCAGCTTAGCACAGGGGGCTAACTCACCCCTCCACTTT. This gives the protein CASSLAQGANSPLHF.

This sequence joins TRBV6-5 and TRBJ2-7; possibly TRBD1 for D (5 bases). Germline lookup yields CDR1 MNHEY and CDR2 SVGAGI. CDR3 length equals 15 residues. V lost 5 bases to trimming and J lost 3 bases, with 17 bases between them. For the CDR3, the DNA is TGTGCCAGCAGTCCCCCAGGGCGACACGTCTACGAGCAGTACTTC. Translating gives CASSPPGRHVYEQYF.

Notes on this clone: A much larger clone differs from this one at a single base, so this may be a read error. The chain recombines TRBV11-3 with TRBJ2-3; no clear D. Germline values: CDR1 SGHNT, CDR2 YENEEA. V was shortened by 0 bases and J by 0 bases, with 4 bases between the two germline ends. The CDR3 extends over 14 amino acids. The CDR3 coding sequence is TGTGCCAGCAGCTTAGATCCTAGCACAGATACGCAGTATTTT. As protein: CASSLDPSTDTQYF.

This clone was detected only a few times. The rearrangement joins TRBV7-9 to TRBJ2-3, with a possible D match to TRBD1 (6 bases). With 5 bases removed from V and 6 bases from J, the gap between germline ends came to 9 bases. CDR3 length: 12 residues. Germline CDR1 SEHNR, CDR2 FQNEAQ (reference sequence). The CDR3 spells CASSQTGDTQYF. The CDR3 DNA follows: TGTGCCAGCAGCCAAACAGGGGATACGCAGTATTTT. The full variable domain, rest sourced from reference TRBV7-9 and TRBJ2-3, is DTGVSQNPRHKITKRGQNVTFRCDPISEHNRLYWYRQTLGQGPEFLTYFQNEAQLEKSRLLSDRFSAERPKGSFSTLEIQRTEQGDSAMYLCASSQTGDTQYFGPGTRLTVL.

This clone was detected only a few times. This sample also contains other DNA sequences that code for the same CDR3. CDR3 in amino acids: CASSVKGDGNTEAFF. The CDR3, as DNA: TGTGCCAGCAGCGTAAAAGGGGATGGGAACACTGAAGCTTTCTTT. The chain has TRBV9 and TRBJ1-1, with D maybe TRBD1 (5 bases). Looked up from germline, CDR1 is SGDLS and CDR2 is YYNGEE. The CDR3 runs to 15 residues. V lost 1 base and J 1 base, leaving 11 bases between the germline ends.

V usage is TRBV6-5 and J usage is TRBJ1-2; D is unresolved. CDR3 size: 13 residues. Germline CDR1 and CDR2: MNHEY and SVGAGI. Trimming cost V 0 bases and J 2 bases, with 4 bases left between them. The CDR3 sequence: CASSYSGNYGYTF. The CDR3 nucleotides read TGTGCCAGCAGTTACTCAGGCAACTATGGCTACACCTTC.

The V call is TRBV2, the J call TRBJ1-5; no clear D. The CDR3 spans 13 residues. The V gene's germline CDR1 is SNHLY and CDR2 FYNNEI. Trimming pared 6 bases from V and 7 bases from J, leaving 13 bases between. The CDR3 nucleotides read TGTGCCAGCAGCCCACGGAGGAACCAGCCCCAGCATTTT. This sequence encodes CASSPRRNQPQHF. Filled out from reference TRBV2 and TRBJ1-5, the complete variable domain reads EPEVTQTPSHQVTQMGQEVILRCVPISNHLYFYWYRQILGQKVEFLVSFYNNEISEKSEIFDDQFSVERPDGSNFTLKIRSTKLEDSAMYFCASSPRRNQPQHFGDGTRLSIL.

This clone was observed a handful of times. The chain carries TRBV29-1 and TRBJ2-7; no clear D gene. The CDR3 covers 13 residues. CDR1 SQVTM and CDR2 ANQGSEA come from the germline V gene. The germline V and J ends were trimmed by 6 bases and 3 bases, with 15 bases remaining between them. As DNA, the CDR3 is TGCAGCGTCCTCTCTCAGGTGGGCTACGAGCAGTACTTC. It specifies CSVLSQVGYEQYF.

V and J are TRBV2 and TRBJ1-5; D is unresolved. The CDR3 is 12 residues long. Germline V lookup: CDR1 SNHLY, CDR2 FYNNEI. V was clipped by 5 bases and J by 11 bases, with 13 bases between them. The CDR3 nucleotides read TGTGCCAGCAGTTCCGATCACTTGACCCAGCATTTT. It encodes CASSSDHLTQHF.

CDR3 region: CASSSEQRNTEAFF. The CDR3 DNA reads TGCGCCAGCAGCTCCGAACAGAGGAACACTGAAGCTTTCTTT. The rearrangement links TRBV5-1 to TRBJ1-1; D not resolved. The V end was cut by 3 bases, the J end by 1 base, with 10 bases between. CDR3 length: 14 residues. The germline gives CDR1 SGHRS, CDR2 YFSETQ.

The chain uses TRBV7-8 and TRBJ2-3, with 13 bases lining up with TRBD2. Germline lookup yields CDR1 SGHVS and CDR2 FQNEAQ. The CDR3 is made up of 15 amino acids. V trimming: 5 bases; J trimming: 7 bases; junction bases outside the gene matches: 6. The CDR3: CASSLRTSGGNTQYF. The DNA for the CDR3 is TGTGCCAGCAGCCTAAGGACTAGCGGGGGCAATACGCAGTATTTT.

The rearrangement uses TRBV2 and TRBJ2-6; D is unclear. Trimming took 11 bases from V and 1 from J, leaving 9 bases between them. Germline assignment: CDR1 SNHLY and CDR2 FYNNEI. This CDR3 is 13 amino acids long. CDR3 bases: TGTGCCGGAACTTATTCTGGGGCCAACGTCCTGACTTTC. It specifies CAGTYSGANVLTF.

About this clone: Other DNA sequences in the sample encode the same CDR3. The chain recombines TRBV29-1 with TRBJ1-1; the D is unclear. Germline V CDR1 and CDR2: SQVTM, ANQGSEA. Trimming shortened V by 5 bases and J by 0 bases, and 10 bases separated the two germline ends. CDR3 length: 13 residues. CDR3 loop: CSVSTGMNTEAFF. For the CDR3, the DNA is TGCAGCGTTTCGACGGGTATGAACACTGAAGCTTTCTTT.

The V call is TRBV5-4, the J call TRBJ1-2; TRBD1 matches 7 bases. Unmatched junction bases numbered 7, after V lost 0 bases and J lost 8 bases. CDR1 is SGHNT, CDR2 YYREEE, per germline (reference sequence). The CDR3 is 14 residues long. Written as DNA, the CDR3 is TGTGCCAGCAGCTTGGTGGGACAGAGAAAAGGCTACACCTTC. Encoded protein: CASSLVGQRKGYTF.

The gene calls are TRBV7-2 and TRBJ1-1; D gene unclear. Germline assignment: CDR1 SGHTA and CDR2 FQGNSA. The CDR3 length is 12 residues. The V end lost 0 bases, the J end lost 11 bases, and 10 bases lay between the germline ends. As DNA, the CDR3 is TGTGCCAGCAGCTTAGCGGTCGGAGTGGCTTTCTTT. Protein product: CASSLAVGVAFF.

This chain connects TRBV10-3 to TRBJ2-3, with D uncertain. The CDR3 is 12 residues long. The V end lost 0 bases, the J end lost 7 bases, and 5 bases lay between the germline ends. CDR1 ENHRY and CDR2 SYGVKD come from the germline V gene. CDR3 in amino acids: CAISESGNTQYF. CDR3 coding DNA: TGTGCCATCAGTGAGTCTGGGAATACGCAGTATTTT.

The rearrangement links TRBV7-9 to TRBJ2-7; tentatively, D is TRBD2 (6 bases). The CDR3 length is 12 residues. The V end was cut by 1 base, the J end by 6 bases, with 7 bases between. Germline V gene sequence: CDR1 SEHNR, CDR2 FQNEAQ (reference sequence). CDR3 DNA sequence: TGTGCCAGCAGCTTAGTGGAGGGCGAGCAGTACTTC. It is translated as CASSLVEGEQYF.

The genes are TRBV11-1 and TRBJ2-1; tentatively, D is TRBD2 (6 bases). Germline V gene data show CDR1 as SGHAT and CDR2 as FQDESV (reference sequence). The CDR3 runs to 13 residues. Trimming stripped 5 bases from V and 16 bases from J, with 21 bases between. DNA for the CDR3: TGTGCCAGCAGCGTAGACCGGGACTTCACTTCTTTCTTC. It codes for CASSVDRDFTSFF.

The V call is TRBV7-2, the J call TRBJ2-7; D is ambiguous. V was cut by 5 bases and J by 1 base, with 9 bases left in between. Germline V gives CDR1 SGHTA, CDR2 FQGNSA. CDR3 length: 13 residues. The CDR3 bases are TGTGCCAGCAGCCCCGAACCATCCTACGAGCAGTACTTC. It translates to CASSPEPSYEQYF. Looking up the rest from reference TRBV7-2 and TRBJ2-7 gives the full variable domain: GAGVSQSPSNKVTEKGKDVELRCDPISGHTALYWYRQSLGQGLEFLIYFQGNSAPDKSGLPSDRFSAERTGGSVSTLTIQRTQQEDSAVYLCASSPEPSYEQYFGPGTRLTVT.

The CDR3 reads CASSLLTPVAGGMYEQYF. The CDR3 nucleotides read TGTGCCAGCAGTTTATTAACCCCAGTAGCGGGGGGCATGTACGAGCAGTACTTC. The rearrangement joins TRBV27 to TRBJ2-7, with TRBD2 matching over 10 bases. CDR1 and CDR2 from the germline V gene are MNHEY and SMNVEV (reference sequence). This CDR3 is built from 18 residues. V dropped 1 base and J dropped 4; count of bases not matched to a gene: 13.

This chain joins TRBV29-1 and TRBJ2-2; D may be TRBD2 (5 bases). Germline-derived CDR1 and CDR2 are SQVTM and ANQGSEA. The CDR3 is 13 residues long. Trimming left V 2 bases short and J 4 bases short, with 8 bases between. The CDR3 DNA reads as TGCAGCGTTGAAATCGGGATCACCGGGGAGCTGTTTTTT. It is translated as CSVEIGITGELFF.